The next 6 T cell receptor beta chains were all read from a single sample in a study of cytomegalovirus exposure and HLA in healthy donors. It was with 60 Vbeta and 13 Jbeta primers that the PCR ran. Measured with immunoSEQ multiplex PCR; TCRdb has only the in-frame clones, and not every one. Of roughly 190,000 clones in the sample, 60% to 80% are singletons; the top ten hold 2.5% to 3%. Sequencing used PBMCs. The receptors were gathered from a man aged 40-49 years in good health and CMV-seronegative.

The chain has TRBV7-2 and TRBJ2-7; TRBD2 agrees at 9 bases. CDR1 and CDR2 from the germline V gene are SGHTA and FQGNSA. Trimming cost V 5 bases and J 6 bases; bases outside gene matches: 11. This CDR3 is built from 15 residues. In nucleotides, the CDR3 is TGTGCCAGCAGCCGACTCGGGACTAGCCGGCTCGAGCAGTACTTC. This sequence encodes CASSRLGTSRLEQYF.

This clone appeared once. One junction end does not reproduce the germline sequence, and a read error may be involved. This chain uses TRBV7-9 with TRBJ1-2; maybe TRBD1 (5 bases). The CDR3 is 14 amino acids. CDR1 and CDR2 from the germline V gene are SEHNR and FQNEAQ (reference sequence). As DNA, the CDR3 is TGTTCCAGCAGCTTAGACTGGGGCGGCTATGGCTACACCTTC. This encodes CSSSLDWGGYGYTF.

This clone was counted once. The chain has TRBV29-1 and TRBJ2-7; 7 nucleotides agree with TRBD1. Trimming removed 4 bases from V and 2 bases from J; junction bases left unmatched: 2. Per the germline V gene, CDR1 is SQVTM and CDR2 is ANQGSEA. The CDR3 runs to 12 residues. Here the CDR3 reads CSVATGTYEQYF. The CDR3 DNA reads TGCAGCGTTGCGACAGGGACCTACGAGCAGTACTTC.

This sequence joins TRBV28 and TRBJ1-4; unclear D gene. Germline V gene data show CDR1 as MDHEN and CDR2 as SYDVKM. Deletions cut 9 bases from V and 10 bases from J, with 12 bases between. This CDR3 has 11 amino acids. This CDR3 is CASTDRGKLFF. CDR3 bases: TGTGCCAGTACAGACCGGGGAAAACTGTTTTTT.

This clone occurred a few times. The chain combines TRBV11-1 with TRBJ1-1, with 10 nucleotides matching TRBD1. With 4 bases clipped from V and 0 bases from J, the junction kept 8 bases outside the gene matches. The CDR3 sequence is 17 residues long. Germline V CDR1 and CDR2: SGHAT, FQDESV (reference sequence). The CDR3 DNA is TGTGCCAGCAGCTCGGGACAGGGGTCCAACCTGAACACTGAAGCTTTCTTT. Its translation is CASSSGQGSNLNTEAFF.

This clone was seen only a few times. This chain joins TRBV2 and TRBJ1-1, with TRBD1 identical over 7 bases. Looked up from germline, CDR1 is SNHLY and CDR2 is FYNNEI. There are 13 residues in the CDR3. V was pared by 7 bases and J by 4 bases, with 6 bases of the junction left unmatched. CDR3 nucleotides: TGTGCCAGCACCCGACAGGGATCCACTGAAGCTTTCTTT. This translates into CASTRQGSTEAFF.